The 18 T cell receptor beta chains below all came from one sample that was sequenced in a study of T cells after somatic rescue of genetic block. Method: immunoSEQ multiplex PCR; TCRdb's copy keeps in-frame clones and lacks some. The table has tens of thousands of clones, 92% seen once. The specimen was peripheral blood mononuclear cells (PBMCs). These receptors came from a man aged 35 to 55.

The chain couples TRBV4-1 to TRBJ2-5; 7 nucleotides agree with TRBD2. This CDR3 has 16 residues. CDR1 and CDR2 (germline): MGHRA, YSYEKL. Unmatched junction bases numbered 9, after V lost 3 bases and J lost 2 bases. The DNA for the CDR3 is TGCGCCAGCAGCCAGACTAGCCTGTTCGGTCAAGAGACCCAGTACTTC. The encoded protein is CASSQTSLFGQETQYF.

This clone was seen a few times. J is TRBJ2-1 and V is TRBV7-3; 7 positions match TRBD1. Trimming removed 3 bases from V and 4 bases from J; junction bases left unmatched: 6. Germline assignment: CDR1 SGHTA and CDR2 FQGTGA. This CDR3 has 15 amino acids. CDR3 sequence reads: CASSFRGSSYNEQFF. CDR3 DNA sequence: TGTGCCAGCAGCTTCAGGGGGTCTTCTTACAATGAGCAGTTCTTC.

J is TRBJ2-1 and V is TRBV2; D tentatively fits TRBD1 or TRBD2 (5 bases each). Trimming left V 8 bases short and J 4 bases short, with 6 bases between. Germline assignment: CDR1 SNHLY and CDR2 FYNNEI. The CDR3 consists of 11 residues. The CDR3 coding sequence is TGTGCCAGCGGGACGTACAATGAGCAGTTCTTC. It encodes CASGTYNEQFF. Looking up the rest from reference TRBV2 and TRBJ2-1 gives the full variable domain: EPEVTQTPSHQVTQMGQEVILRCVPISNHLYFYWYRQILGQKVEFLVSFYNNEISEKSEIFDDQFSVERPDGSNFTLKIRSTKLEDSAMYFCASGTYNEQFFGPGTRLTVL.

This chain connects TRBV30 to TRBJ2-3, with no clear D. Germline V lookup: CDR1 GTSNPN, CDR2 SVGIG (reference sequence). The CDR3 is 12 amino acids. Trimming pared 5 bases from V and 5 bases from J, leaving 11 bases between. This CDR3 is CAWSPLRDTQYF. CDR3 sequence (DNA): TGTGCCTGGTCCCCCCTCCGAGATACGCAGTATTTT.

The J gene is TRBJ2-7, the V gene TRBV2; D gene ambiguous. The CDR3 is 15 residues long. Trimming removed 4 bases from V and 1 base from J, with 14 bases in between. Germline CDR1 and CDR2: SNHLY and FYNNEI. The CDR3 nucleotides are TGTGCCAGCAGTGGCCGCAGGACGGCATCCTACGAGCAGTACTTC. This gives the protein CASSGRRTASYEQYF.

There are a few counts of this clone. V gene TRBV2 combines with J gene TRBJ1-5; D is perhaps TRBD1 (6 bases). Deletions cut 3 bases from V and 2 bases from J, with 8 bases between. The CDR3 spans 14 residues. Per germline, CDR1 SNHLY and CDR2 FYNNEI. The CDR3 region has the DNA TGTGCCAGCAGTGACAACAGGGGCAATCAGCCCCAGCATTTT. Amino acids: CASSDNRGNQPQHF.

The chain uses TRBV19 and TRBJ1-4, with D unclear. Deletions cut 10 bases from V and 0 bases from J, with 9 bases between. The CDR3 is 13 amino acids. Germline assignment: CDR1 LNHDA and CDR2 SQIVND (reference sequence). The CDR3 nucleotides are TGTGCCACAAGACCCCCAACTAATGAAAAACTGTTTTTT. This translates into CATRPPTNEKLFF.

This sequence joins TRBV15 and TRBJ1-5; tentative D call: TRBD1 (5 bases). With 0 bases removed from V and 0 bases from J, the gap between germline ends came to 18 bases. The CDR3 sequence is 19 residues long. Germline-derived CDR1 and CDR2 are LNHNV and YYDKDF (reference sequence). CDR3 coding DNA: TGTGCCACCAGCAGAGATCTGTGGGGGGGGACCGTTAGCAATCAGCCCCAGCATTTT. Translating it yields CATSRDLWGGTVSNQPQHF.

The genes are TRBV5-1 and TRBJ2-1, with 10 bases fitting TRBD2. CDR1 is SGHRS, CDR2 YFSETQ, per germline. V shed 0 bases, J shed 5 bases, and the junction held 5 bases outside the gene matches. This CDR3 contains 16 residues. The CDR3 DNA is TGCGCCAGCAGCTTGGCCCCAGCGGGAGGGGACAATGAGCAGTTCTTC. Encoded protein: CASSLAPAGGDNEQFF.

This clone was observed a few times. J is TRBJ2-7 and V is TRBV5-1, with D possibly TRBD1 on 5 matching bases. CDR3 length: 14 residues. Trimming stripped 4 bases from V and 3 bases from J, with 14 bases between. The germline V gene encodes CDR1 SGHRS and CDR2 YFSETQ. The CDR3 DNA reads TGCGCCAGCAGCGTGGTCTCTAGGGGCTACGAGCAGTACTTC. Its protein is CASSVVSRGYEQYF.

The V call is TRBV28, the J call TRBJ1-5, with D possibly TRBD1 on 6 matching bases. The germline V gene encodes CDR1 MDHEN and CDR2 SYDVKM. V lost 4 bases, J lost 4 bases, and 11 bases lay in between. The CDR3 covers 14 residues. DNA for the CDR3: TGTGCCAGCAGTTCGGACAGAGATAATCAGCCCCAGCATTTT. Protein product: CASSSDRDNQPQHF.

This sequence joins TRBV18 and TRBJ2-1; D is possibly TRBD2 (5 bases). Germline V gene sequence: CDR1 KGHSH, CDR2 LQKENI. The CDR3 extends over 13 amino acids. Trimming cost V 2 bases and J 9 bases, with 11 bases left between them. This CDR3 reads CASSPIEGSEQFF. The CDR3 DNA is TGTGCCAGCTCACCAATAGAGGGTAGTGAGCAGTTCTTC.

Here the CDR3 DNA reads TGTGCCTGGAGTGTACCGGGGTCTCCTGGAACCTACGAGCAGTACTTC. Protein product: CAWSVPGSPGTYEQYF. V is TRBV30 and J is TRBJ2-7; TRBD2 is a possible D gene (5 bases). V shed 0 bases and J shed 2 bases, with 17 bases lying between them. The germline V gene has CDR1 GTSNPN and CDR2 SVGIG (reference sequence). This CDR3 comprises 16 residues.

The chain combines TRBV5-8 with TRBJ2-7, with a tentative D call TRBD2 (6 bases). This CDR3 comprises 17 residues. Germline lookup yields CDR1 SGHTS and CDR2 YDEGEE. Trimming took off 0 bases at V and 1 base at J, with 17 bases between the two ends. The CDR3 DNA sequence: TGTGCCAGCAGCTTGGGTATAGCGGATGGAGGGTCCTACGAGCAGTACTTC. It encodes CASSLGIADGGSYEQYF.

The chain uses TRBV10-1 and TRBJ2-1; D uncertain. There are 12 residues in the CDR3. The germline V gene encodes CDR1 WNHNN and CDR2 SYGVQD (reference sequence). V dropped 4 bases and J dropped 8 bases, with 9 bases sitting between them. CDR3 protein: CASSGNVHEQFF. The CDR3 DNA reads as TGCGCCAGCAGTGGAAATGTTCATGAGCAGTTCTTC.

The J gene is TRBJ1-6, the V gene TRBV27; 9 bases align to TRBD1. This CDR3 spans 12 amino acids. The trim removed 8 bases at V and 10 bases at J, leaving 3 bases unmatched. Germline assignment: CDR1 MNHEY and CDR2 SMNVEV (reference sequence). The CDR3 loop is CASGQGYSPLHF. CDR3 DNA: TGTGCCAGCGGACAGGGGTACTCACCCCTCCACTTT.

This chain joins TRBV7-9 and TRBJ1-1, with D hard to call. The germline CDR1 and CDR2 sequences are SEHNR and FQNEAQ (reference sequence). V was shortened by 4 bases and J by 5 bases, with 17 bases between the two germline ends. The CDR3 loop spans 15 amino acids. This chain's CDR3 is CASSWITTLKTEAFF. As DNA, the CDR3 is TGTGCCAGCAGCTGGATAACGACACTTAAGACTGAAGCTTTCTTT.

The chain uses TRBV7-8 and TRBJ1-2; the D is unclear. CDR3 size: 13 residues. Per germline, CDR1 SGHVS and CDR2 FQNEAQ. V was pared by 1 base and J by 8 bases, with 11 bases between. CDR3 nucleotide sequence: TGTGCCAGCAGCTTAGATAGACGAGAGGGCTACACCTTC. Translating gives CASSLDRREGYTF.